The 30 T cell receptor beta chains in this list originate from one sample, sequenced in a study of T cell responses to AZD1222 COVID-19 vaccine. TCRdb's copy holds only in-frame clones and misses some; the assay was immunoSEQ multiplex PCR. The profile shows 150,000 or so clones, under 95% of them singletons. The sequencing used peripheral blood, collected on day 0 of AZD1222 vaccination. The receptors come from an adult in good health.

J is TRBJ1-1 and V is TRBV29-1, with D possibly TRBD1 on 5 matching bases. This CDR3 contains 15 residues. V lost 3 bases and J lost 4, with 18 bases in between. Germline V gene lookup returns CDR1 SQVTM and CDR2 ANQGSEA. The CDR3 DNA follows: TGCAGCGTTGACCTTGGGCAGGGAATGAGCACTGAAGCTTTCTTT. Translated, it gives CSVDLGQGMSTEAFF. Full variable domain (outside the CDR3, taken from reference TRBV29-1 and TRBJ1-1): SAVISQKPSRDICQRGTSLTIQCQVDSQVTMMFWYRQQPGQSLTLIATANQGSEATYESGFVIDKFPISRPNLTFSTLTVSNMSPEDSSIYLCSVDLGQGMSTEAFFGQGTRLTVV.

V usage is TRBV28 and J usage is TRBJ1-5, with D unclear. V lost 6 bases to trimming and J lost 5 bases, with 17 bases between them. CDR3 length equals 15 residues. Germline V gene data show CDR1 as MDHEN and CDR2 as SYDVKM. This CDR3 is CASSLAFYMYQPQHF. CDR3 in DNA: TGTGCCAGCAGCCTGGCATTTTACATGTATCAGCCCCAGCATTTT.

The chain combines TRBV7-2 with TRBJ2-7; the match to TRBD2 covers 9 bases. The CDR3 runs to 16 residues. The V and J ends lost 2 bases and 0 bases, in that order; junction bases with no gene match: 5. The germline CDR1 and CDR2 sequences are SGHTA and FQGNSA. The CDR3 DNA sequence: TGTGCCAGCAGCTTACCAAGCGGGGGGCCCTCCTACGAGCAGTACTTC. Its translation: CASSLPSGGPSYEQYF.

This clone came up once. The chain employs TRBV11-2 and TRBJ2-7; 8 bases line up with TRBD1. The CDR3 contains 13 residues. Per the germline V gene, CDR1 is SGHAT and CDR2 is FQNNGV. J was trimmed by 7 bases and V by 4 bases; bases with no gene match: 6. Written as DNA, the CDR3 is TGTGCCAGCAGCTCCAGGGGGCGGGGAGAGCAGTACTTC. Encoded protein: CASSSRGRGEQYF.

This chain connects TRBV27 to TRBJ1-2; 8 bases match TRBD1. Germline CDR1 is MNHEY and CDR2 is SMNVEV (reference sequence). Trimming cost V 6 bases and J 1 base; bases outside gene matches: 7. The CDR3 contains 15 residues. CDR3 in DNA: TGTGCCAGCAGGCCCGTGGACAGGGATAACTATGGCTACACCTTC. Translated: CASRPVDRDNYGYTF.

The chain couples TRBV19 to TRBJ1-1; no clear D gene. The germline V and J ends were trimmed by 3 bases and 4 bases, with 9 bases remaining between them. Germline values: CDR1 LNHDA, CDR2 SQIVND (reference sequence). The CDR3 loop spans 13 amino acids. The DNA of the CDR3 is TGTGCCAGTAGTATCGGGCGTTTCACTGAAGCTTTCTTT. It yields the protein CASSIGRFTEAFF.

The chain uses TRBV9 and TRBJ2-1, with D unclear. V was trimmed by 0 bases and J by 6 bases, leaving 10 bases between them. Germline V lookup: CDR1 SGDLS, CDR2 YYNGEE. This CDR3 is built from 14 residues. The CDR3 DNA sequence: TGTGCCAGCAGCGTAGATGGCCTACTCAATGAGCAGTTCTTC. This gives the protein CASSVDGLLNEQFF.

This chain uses TRBV6-5 with TRBJ2-7, with a possible D match to TRBD2 (6 bases). Between the trimmed V and J ends, which lost 6 bases and 4 bases, there was a span of 13 bases. The CDR3 extends over 13 amino acids. Per germline, CDR1 MNHEY and CDR2 SVGAGI. This chain's CDR3 is CASRIPGRYEQYF. The CDR3 nucleotides are TGTGCCAGCAGAATACCAGGGAGGTACGAGCAGTACTTC.

The rearrangement uses TRBV7-2 and TRBJ1-1, with a tentative D call TRBD1 (5 bases). Trimming cost V 5 bases and J 1 base, with 11 bases left between them. The CDR3 covers 14 residues. Germline CDR1 and CDR2: SGHTA and FQGNSA. CDR3 residues: CASSPRQGNTEAFF. CDR3 DNA: TGTGCCAGCAGCCCCCGCCAGGGGAACACTGAAGCTTTCTTT.

The CDR3, as DNA: TGTGCCAGCAGCTCGCCGGCACAGGGCTACGAGCAGTACTTC. It codes for CASSSPAQGYEQYF. The chain carries TRBV5-4 and TRBJ2-7; D might be TRBD1 (6 bases). Germline V gene lookup returns CDR1 SGHNT and CDR2 YYREEE (reference sequence). The V and J ends lost 3 bases and 3 bases respectively, with 13 bases between them. The CDR3 covers 14 residues.

V gene TRBV6-5 combines with J gene TRBJ1-5, with D perhaps TRBD1 (6 bases). CDR3 length equals 14 residues. Trimming cost V 7 bases and J 2 bases, with 12 bases left between them. The germline V gene has CDR1 MNHEY and CDR2 SVGAGI. CDR3 residues: CASKRSGGNQPQHF. CDR3 in DNA: TGTGCCAGCAAAAGGTCAGGGGGCAATCAGCCCCAGCATTTT.

The CDR3 sequence is CASSEAPGNTEAFF. DNA for the CDR3: TGTGCCAGCAGTGAAGCTCCGGGGAACACTGAAGCTTTCTTT. The chain employs TRBV25-1 and TRBJ1-1; D is uncertain. V was cut by 2 bases and J by 1 base, with 8 bases left in between. Germline V lookup: CDR1 MGHDK, CDR2 SYGVNS. This CDR3 spans 14 amino acids.

The chain employs TRBV27 and TRBJ1-2; D unclear. This CDR3 comprises 12 residues. V was clipped by 8 bases and J by 0 bases, with 7 bases between them. Germline CDR1 reads MNHEY; CDR2 reads SMNVEV (reference sequence). CDR3 residues: CASYTANYGYTF. Written as DNA, the CDR3 is TGTGCCAGCTATACAGCTAACTATGGCTACACCTTC.

The chain links TRBV11-3 to TRBJ2-6; no definite D call. V shed 7 bases and J shed 2 bases, with 9 bases lying between them. Germline V gene lookup returns CDR1 SGHNT and CDR2 YENEEA. This CDR3 comprises 14 residues. CDR3 sequence (DNA): TGTGCCAGCACCCGGGCGGCTGGGGCCAACGTCCTGACTTTC. Translating gives CASTRAAGANVLTF.

V and J are TRBV19 and TRBJ2-7; D is unclear. V shed 3 bases and J shed 4 bases, with 10 bases lying between them. Germline assignment: CDR1 LNHDA and CDR2 SQIVND (reference sequence). The CDR3 contains 13 residues. The CDR3 sequence is CASSMGARYEQYF. CDR3 bases: TGTGCCAGTAGTATGGGTGCTAGGTACGAGCAGTACTTC.

V and J are TRBV21-1 and TRBJ2-2; the tabulated D call, TRBD2, remains unverified against the DNA. TRBV21-1 is flagged as a pseudogene. This CDR3 comprises 18 residues. CDR3 loop: CASSKSSEDFANTGELFF. The CDR3 DNA is TGTGCCAGCAGCAAAAGTAGTGAGGACTTCGCGAACACCGGGGAGCTGTTTTTT.

V gene TRBV5-1 combines with J gene TRBJ2-7, with D maybe TRBD2 (6 bases). There are 11 residues in the CDR3. Trimming shortened V by 5 bases and J by 5 bases, and 8 bases separated the two germline ends. Germline V gene data show CDR1 as SGHRS and CDR2 as YFSETQ. DNA of the CDR3: TGCGCCAGCAGACGGGAGAACGAGCAGTACTTC. This codes for CASRRENEQYF.

This chain uses TRBV30 with TRBJ1-3, with D perhaps TRBD1 (6 bases). Looked up from germline, CDR1 is GTSNPN and CDR2 is SVGIG (reference sequence). V was shortened by 5 bases and J by 6 bases, with 14 bases between the two germline ends. The CDR3 extends over 13 amino acids. The CDR3 reads CAWETGMENTIYF. The CDR3 nucleotides are TGTGCCTGGGAGACAGGCATGGAAAACACCATATATTTT.

The gene calls are TRBV5-5 and TRBJ2-5, with a tentative D call TRBD2 (6 bases). Trimming pared 4 bases from V and 1 base from J, leaving 8 bases between. The germline gives CDR1 SGHKS, CDR2 YYEKEE (reference sequence). This CDR3 has 13 residues. CDR3 bases: TGTGCCAGCAGCCCGCGGGGCCAAGAGACCCAGTACTTC. Its protein product is CASSPRGQETQYF. The complete variable domain, with remaining parts taken from reference TRBV5-5 and TRBJ2-5, reads DAGVTQSPTHLIKTRGQQVTLRCSPISGHKSVSWYQQVLGQGPQFIFQYYEKEERGRGNFPDRFSARQFPNYSSELNVNALLLGDSALYLCASSPRGQETQYFGPGTRLLVL.

J is TRBJ1-6 and V is TRBV3-1 (or the pseudogene TRBV3-2); D remains unclear. In germline, CDR1 is LGHDT, CDR2 YNNKEL (reference sequence). The CDR3 has 15 amino acids. V shed 3 bases and J shed 11 bases, with 17 bases lying between them. The CDR3 loop reads CASSHASGSAPPLHF. In nucleotides, the CDR3 is TGTGCCAGCAGCCATGCATCGGGGTCGGCGCCACCCCTCCACTTT.

V is TRBV7-9 and J is TRBJ1-1; tentative D call: TRBD1 (5 bases). Germline values: CDR1 SEHNR, CDR2 FQNEAQ (reference sequence). Trimming pared 5 bases from V and 0 bases from J, leaving 22 bases between. This CDR3 is 18 amino acids long. CDR3 in DNA: TGTGCCAGCAGCCCTATGGGTGGGGGGGATACGTTGAACACTGAAGCTTTCTTT. Amino acid sequence: CASSPMGGGDTLNTEAFF.

DNA of the CDR3: TGTGCCAGCAGCCGAGGGACAAGACAGTCCAACTATGGCTACACCTTC. Amino acids: CASSRGTRQSNYGYTF. The rearrangement joins TRBV7-8 to TRBJ1-2, with D possibly being TRBD1 (6 bases). V was shortened by 5 bases and J by 2 bases, with 18 bases between the two germline ends. CDR1 SGHVS and CDR2 FQNEAQ come from the germline V gene. The CDR3 is 16 residues long.

The rearrangement joins TRBV7-3 to TRBJ2-1; possibly TRBD2 for D (6 bases). CDR3 length equals 15 residues. The V gene lost 2 bases and the J gene lost 7 bases, with 15 bases spanning the gap. Germline CDR1 reads SGHTA; CDR2 reads FQGTGA. This chain's CDR3 is CASSLGGESYNEQFF. For the CDR3, the DNA is TGTGCCAGCAGCTTAGGAGGGGAGTCGTATAATGAGCAGTTCTTC.

The gene calls are TRBV5-1 and TRBJ1-1; D is unclear. The CDR3 totals 12 residues. The germline V gene encodes CDR1 SGHRS and CDR2 YFSETQ. Trimming took off 5 bases at V and 7 bases at J, with 12 bases between the two ends. CDR3 sequence reads: CASREVGNEAFF. In DNA form, the CDR3 reads TGCGCCAGCAGGGAGGTAGGCAATGAAGCTTTCTTT.

The J gene is TRBJ2-1, the V gene TRBV2, with D tentatively TRBD2 (6 bases). V dropped 4 bases and J dropped 7 bases, with 14 bases sitting between them. Per germline, CDR1 SNHLY and CDR2 FYNNEI. CDR3 length: 14 residues. The CDR3 loop is CASSGLEGHNEQFF. The CDR3 DNA reads TGTGCCAGCAGTGGACTAGAAGGTCATAATGAGCAGTTCTTC.

This CDR3 reads CASNVARGRTEAFF. CDR3 in DNA: TGTGCCAGCAATGTAGCCAGGGGGCGAACTGAAGCTTTCTTT. V gene TRBV21-1 combines with J gene TRBJ1-1; TRBD1, as called in the table, went unchecked against the DNA. TRBV21-1 constitutes a pseudogene. CDR3 length equals 14 residues.

This clone was seen a single time. The rearrangement uses TRBV7-6 and TRBJ2-2, with D perhaps TRBD2 (6 bases). V was shortened by 1 base and J by 7 bases, with 10 bases between the two germline ends. Germline values: CDR1 SGHVS, CDR2 FNYEAQ. The CDR3 spans 14 residues. In DNA, the CDR3 is TGTGCCAGCAGCTTAGTAGAGGGAGGCGGGGAGCTGTTTTTT. This codes for CASSLVEGGGELFF.

V gene TRBV14 combines with J gene TRBJ1-2; a possible D gene is TRBD1 (5 bases). The V and J ends lost 1 base and 4 bases respectively, with 10 bases between them. CDR3 length: 14 residues. Per germline, CDR1 SGHDN and CDR2 FVKESK. CDR3 coding DNA: TGTGCCAGCAGCCAAGGGGCTGGGGCCTATGGCTACACCTTC. Translation gives CASSQGAGAYGYTF.

The chain employs TRBV7-6 and TRBJ2-7; 8 bases line up with TRBD2. Trimming at V came to 2 bases and at J to 6 bases, leaving 6 bases not matched to a gene. This CDR3 is built from 14 residues. The V gene's germline CDR1 is SGHVS and CDR2 FNYEAQ. The CDR3 sequence is CASSLMRGEGEQYF. The CDR3 DNA reads as TGTGCCAGCAGCTTAATGCGGGGGGAAGGCGAGCAGTACTTC.

The V call is TRBV24-1, the J call TRBJ2-1; the D is unclear. Per the germline V gene, CDR1 is KGHDR and CDR2 is SFDVKD. V shed 3 bases and J shed 8 bases, with 25 bases lying between them. CDR3 length equals 18 residues. CDR3 in amino acids: CATSDPLTLTSNIDEQFF. The CDR3 nucleotides read TGTGCCACCAGTGATCCCCTCACCCTCACCTCGAATATCGATGAGCAGTTCTTC.